This T cell receptor (beta chain) came from a study of T-cell memory formation after mild COVID-19. V lost 1 base and J lost 6, with 16 bases in between. Per germline, CDR1 LGHNA and CDR2 YNFKEQ. The CDR3 consists of 16 residues. Each CDR3 protein is one row after TCRdb ran MiXCR on the 5' RACE reads. This sample has more than 45,000 distinct CDR3 sequences, with 9.3% found just once. This clonotype was found a few times. The J gene is TRBJ2-1, the V gene TRBV4-2; possibly TRBD1 or TRBD2 for D (6 bases each). The sample consisted of PBMCs or a T cell subset sorted from them (not recorded which). The clonotype comes from an adult woman who had mild COVID-19 (a few samples of this study predate the infection). Cell type and time point are not known. As DNA, the CDR3 is TGTGCCAGCAGCCAAGGGAGGGGCAGGGGCGGCAATGAGCAGTTCTTC. Translating it yields CASSQGRGRGGNEQFF.